This TCR beta chain appears in the sequencing data of a study of cytomegalovirus exposure and HLA in healthy donors. The PCR was carried out with 60 Vbeta primers and 13 Jbeta primers. The assay was immunoSEQ multiplex PCR, and TCRdb's table has in-frame clones only and misses some. The sample shows 190,000 or so clones, roughly 80% of them seen only once. V dropped 0 bases and J dropped 0 bases, with 26 bases sitting between them. The CDR3 is made up of 21 amino acids. This clonotype was sampled from a male donor in good health and CMV-seropositive. Sample: PBMCs. The chain is built from TRBV23-1 and TRBJ1-1; a weak D match, TRBD1 (5 bases). TRBV23-1 is designated an ORF whose function remains uncertain. CDR3 region: CASSQSCGGLPGPRVNTEAFF. Written as DNA, the CDR3 is TGCGCCAGCAGTCAATCGTGTGGAGGGCTACCGGGACCCCGGGTGAACACTGAAGCTTTCTTT.